This T cell receptor (beta chain) comes out of a study of control samples from healthy donors and cancer patients. The CDR3 has 15 amino acids. Germline assignment: CDR1 SGDLS and CDR2 YYNGEE. V was clipped by 0 bases and J by 3 bases, with 12 bases between them. TCRdb's copy holds only in-frame clones and misses some; the assay was immunoSEQ multiplex PCR. The data show fewer than 150,000 clones, approximately 93% seen once. The TCR sequence derives from a woman between 18 and 29 years old in good health. Sequenced: blood. This chain connects TRBV9 to TRBJ1-2; D is undetermined. CDR3 region: CASSVEGSPHYGYTF. The CDR3 DNA sequence: TGTGCCAGCAGCGTAGAAGGTTCCCCCCACTATGGCTACACCTTC.